A selection of T cell receptor beta chains follows, all from one sample in a study of shared clonotypes between healthy human individuals. Sequencing used immunoSEQ multiplex PCR; TCRdb keeps in-frame clones, though not all of them. The sample lists about 680,000 clones, roughly nine tenths seen once, with roughly 24% in the top ten. The specimen was naive CD8+ T cells sorted from blood. Receptor source: a man aged 30 to 39 in good health. The CDR3 runs from the conserved cysteine through the conserved F or W. Fields, in order: CDR3 protein, CDR3 DNA, J gene, clone size, V gene, D gene. D genes are given only for firm matches. Expanded clones are given a class, and other clones once, few, many or no size at all.

CASSLYSGRAYNEQFF	TGTGCCAGCAGCCTTTATAGCGGGAGGGCCTACAATGAGCAGTTCTTC	TRBJ2-1	NA	TRBV5-4	TRBD2
CASSQDFGNEQFF	TGCGCCAGCAGCCAAGATTTCGGCAATGAGCAGTTCTTC	TRBJ2-1	NA	TRBV4-1	NA
CASSQERVGRAYNEQFF	TGCGCCAGCAGCCAAGAGAGAGTCGGGCGGGCTTACAATGAGCAGTTCTTC	TRBJ2-1	NA	TRBV4-3	NA
CASSDSSYEQYF	TGTGCCTCCTCGGACAGCTCCTACGAGCAGTACTTC	TRBJ2-7	NA	TRBV9	NA
CASSFNLPGGEQYF	TGTGCCAGCAGCTTTAACCTTCCAGGGGGCGAGCAGTACTTC	TRBJ2-7	NA	TRBV7-6	TRBD1
CAPSRTSNEQFF	TGTGCCCCCAGCAGGACTAGCAATGAGCAGTTCTTC	TRBJ2-1	NA	TRBV2	TRBD2
CASSKADLPYNEQFF	TGTGCCAGCAGTAAGGCCGATCTCCCCTACAATGAGCAGTTCTTC	TRBJ2-1	NA	TRBV5-4	NA
CASSYRAGVGTGELFF	TGTGCCAGCAGCTACAGGGCGGGTGTAGGCACCGGGGAGCTGTTTTTT	TRBJ2-2	NA	TRBV11-2	NA
CASSQDYAYEQYF	TGCGCCAGCAGCCAAGACTACGCCTACGAGCAGTACTTC	TRBJ2-7	NA	TRBV4-1	NA
CASSITSGRALNTGELFF	TGTGCCAGCAGCATCACTAGCGGGAGGGCCCTGAACACCGGGGAGCTGTTTTTT	TRBJ2-2	NA	TRBV27	TRBD2
CASSYRPDPNEQYF	TGTGCCAGCAGTTACCGGCCGGATCCCAACGAGCAGTACTTC	TRBJ2-7	NA	TRBV6-5	NA
CASSLSDLSYNEQFF	TGTGCCAGCAGCTTAAGTGATTTATCCTACAATGAGCAGTTCTTC	TRBJ2-1	NA	TRBV7-2	NA
CASSTKQGVSETQYF	TGTGCCAGCAGCACGAAACAGGGGGTCTCAGAGACCCAGTACTTC	TRBJ2-5	NA	TRBV11-2	TRBD1
CSVALGEAGYNEQFF	TGCAGCGTTGCCCTGGGGGAGGCGGGCTACAATGAGCAGTTCTTC	TRBJ2-1	NA	TRBV29-1	NA
CASSHADLGSYEQYF	TGCGCCAGCAGCCACGCAGATTTAGGGTCCTACGAGCAGTACTTC	TRBJ2-7	NA	TRBV4-1	NA
CAISERGQRETQYF	TGTGCCATCAGTGAGCGGGGACAGAGGGAGACCCAGTACTTC	TRBJ2-5	once	TRBV10-3	TRBD1
CASSVPLAKNIQYF	TGTGCCAGCAGCGTTCCACTAGCCAAAAACATTCAGTACTTC	TRBJ2-4	NA	TRBV27	NA
CASSAPGTGIREQYF	TGTGCCAGCAGCGCGCCGGGGACAGGGATCCGCGAGCAGTACTTC	TRBJ2-7	NA	TRBV9	TRBD1
CASSEQEGRTQYF	TGTGCCAGCAGTGAACAGGAGGGCAGGACGCAGTATTTT	TRBJ2-3	NA	TRBV6-1	NA
CASSPRRTGFTGELFF	TGTGCCAGCAGCCCCCGCCGGACAGGTTTCACCGGGGAGCTGTTTTTT	TRBJ2-2	NA	TRBV14	TRBD1
CASSQVGVGTDTQYF	TGCGCCAGCAGCCAAGTGGGAGTCGGCACAGATACGCAGTATTTT	TRBJ2-3	NA	TRBV4-1	NA
CASSLDGTFDYEQYF	TGTGCCAGCAGTTTGGACGGGACTTTCGACTACGAGCAGTACTTC	TRBJ2-7	NA	TRBV28	NA
CASSVARGEAFF	TGTGCCAGCAGCGTAGCCCGGGGGGAAGCTTTCTTT	TRBJ1-1	once	TRBV27	NA
CASSVSENQPQHF	TGTGCCAGCAGCGTATCGGAAAATCAGCCCCAGCATTTT	TRBJ1-5	NA	TRBV9	NA
CASRPSGSDAWGYEQYF	TGTGCCAGCAGACCAAGCGGGAGCGACGCGTGGGGCTACGAGCAGTACTTC	TRBJ2-7	NA	TRBV28	TRBD2
CASSLDPPLAGNHNEQFF	TGTGCCAGCAGTTTAGATCCCCCACTAGCGGGAAATCACAATGAGCAGTTCTTC	TRBJ2-1	NA	TRBV27	TRBD2
CASSSGRTYEQYF	TGTGCCAGCAGTTCGGGGCGGACCTACGAGCAGTACTTC	TRBJ2-7	NA	TRBV27	NA
CASSQERGYEQYF	TGTGCCAGCAGCCAAGAGCGGGGCTACGAGCAGTACTTC	TRBJ2-7	NA	TRBV4-2	NA